This T cell receptor (beta chain) was found in a study of T cell responses to AZD1222 COVID-19 vaccine. This CDR3 has 16 amino acids. Looked up from germline, CDR1 is MDHEN and CDR2 is SYDVKM. Trimming shortened V by 8 bases and J by 5 bases, and 22 bases separated the two germline ends. Libraries were prepared by immunoSEQ multiplex PCR; TCRdb keeps only in-frame clonotypes and omits some of them. Here the sample spans about 140,000 clones, about nine tenths being singletons. The sample was peripheral blood, taken on day 0 of AZD1222 vaccination. The clonotype comes from an adult in good health. This sequence joins TRBV28 and TRBJ2-1; D is perhaps TRBD1 or TRBD2 (7 bases each). The CDR3 region is CASQGVAGLEDNEQFF. CDR3 in DNA: TGTGCCAGCCAGGGGGTAGCGGGTTTAGAGGACAATGAGCAGTTCTTC.